This passage covers 8 T cell receptor beta chains from one sample sequenced in a study of T and B cells in COVID-19 patients. Each TRB amplification used roughly 230-550 ng of genomic DNA from blood. Multiplex PCR with BIOMED2 TRB-A/B primer pools amplified TRB rearrangements. TCRdb analysed the multiplex PCR reads with MiXCR anew, one entry per CDR3 protein. The sample comprises about 3,000 distinct CDR3 sequences, over 20% of which are singletons, and roughly 16% rests with the top ten. The sequencing sample was made of blood. The origin of the receptors is a human donor with active COVID-19.

As for this clonotype: A much larger clone is a single base away; this may be a read error. This chain connects TRBV6-1 to TRBJ2-3, with 8 positions matching TRBD2. CDR1 is MNHNS and CDR2 is SASEGT in the germline V gene. The ends lost 6 bases at V and 8 bases at J; junction bases unmatched: 7. The CDR3 is made up of 13 amino acids. The CDR3 sequence: CASRGTSWGTQYF. The CDR3 coding sequence is TGTGCCAGCAGAGGGACTAGTTGGGGTACGCAGTATTTT.

The CDR3 here is CASSSMGGAETQYF. In nucleotides, the CDR3 is TGTGCCAGCAGCTCCATGGGGGGGGCCGAGACCCAGTACTTC. This chain connects TRBV7-2 to TRBJ2-5; weak D call: TRBD2 (7 bases). Trimming stripped 4 bases from V and 5 bases from J, with 14 bases between. CDR3 length: 14 amino acids. Per the germline V gene, CDR1 is SGHTA and CDR2 is FQGNSA.

This clonotype appeared a few times. This sequence joins TRBV6-4 and TRBJ2-1; the D is unclear. This CDR3 is 12 amino acids long. Per the germline V gene, CDR1 is MRHNA and CDR2 is SNTAGT. Trimming removed 6 bases at V and 0 bases at J, with 3 bases between. The CDR3 DNA reads as TGTGCCAGCAGGGGCTCCTACAATGAGCAGTTCTTC. It specifies CASRGSYNEQFF.

The chain uses TRBV6-1 and TRBJ1-3, with 11 bases that match TRBD1. Trimming removed 3 bases from V and 8 bases from J; junction bases left unmatched: 6. The CDR3 totals 15 residues. Germline CDR1 and CDR2: MNHNS and SASEGT. CDR3 in amino acids: CASSDPGQGADTIYF. The CDR3 region has the DNA TGTGCCAGCAGTGACCCTGGACAGGGGGCAGACACCATATATTTT.

By proportion, this clonotype is medium-sized. This CDR3 is CASSSGPNTEAFF. For the CDR3, the DNA is TGTGCCAGCAGCTCGGGACCGAACACTGAAGCTTTCTTT. The rearrangement uses TRBV11-1 and TRBJ1-1, with D possibly TRBD1 on 5 matching bases. The V and J ends lost 4 bases and 1 base respectively, with 7 bases between them. The CDR3 contains 13 residues. Germline values: CDR1 SGHAT, CDR2 FQDESV (reference sequence). The complete variable domain, with remaining parts taken from reference TRBV11-1 and TRBJ1-1, reads EAEVAQSPRYKITEKSQAVAFWCDPISGHATLYWYRQILGQGPELLVQFQDESVVDDSQLPKDRFSAERLKGVDSTLKIQPAELGDSAMYLCASSSGPNTEAFFGQGTRLTVV.

The chain links TRBV5-1 to TRBJ2-7; D unclear. The length of the CDR3 is 14 residues. V lost 1 base, J lost 3 bases, and 11 bases lay in between. CDR1 and CDR2 from the germline V gene are SGHRS and YFSETQ. CDR3 DNA: TGCGCCAGCAGCTTGACAGCTTACAACTACGAGCAGTACTTC. Translated, it gives CASSLTAYNYEQYF.

Sample share makes this clonotype medium-sized. This sequence joins TRBV6-6 and TRBJ2-2; 9 positions agree with TRBD2. Germline-derived CDR1 and CDR2 are MNHNY and SVGAGI (reference sequence). The CDR3 runs 14 residues. After removal of 9 bases from V and 1 base from J, the junction contained 3 bases not matched to a gene. The CDR3 DNA reads as TGTGCCAGTAAGACTAGCGGGAACACCGGGGAGCTGTTTTTT. This translates into CASKTSGNTGELFF.

Only a few counts were recorded for this clonotype. The V gene is TRBV7-2, the J gene TRBJ2-1; D is undetermined. The CDR3 contains 15 residues. Per the germline V gene, CDR1 is SGHTA and CDR2 is FQGNSA. V lost 6 bases to trimming and J lost 1 base, with 13 bases between them. CDR3 nucleotides: TGTGCCAGCAGACGCGACCCGACATCCTACAATGAGCAGTTCTTC. Protein: CASRRDPTSYNEQFF.